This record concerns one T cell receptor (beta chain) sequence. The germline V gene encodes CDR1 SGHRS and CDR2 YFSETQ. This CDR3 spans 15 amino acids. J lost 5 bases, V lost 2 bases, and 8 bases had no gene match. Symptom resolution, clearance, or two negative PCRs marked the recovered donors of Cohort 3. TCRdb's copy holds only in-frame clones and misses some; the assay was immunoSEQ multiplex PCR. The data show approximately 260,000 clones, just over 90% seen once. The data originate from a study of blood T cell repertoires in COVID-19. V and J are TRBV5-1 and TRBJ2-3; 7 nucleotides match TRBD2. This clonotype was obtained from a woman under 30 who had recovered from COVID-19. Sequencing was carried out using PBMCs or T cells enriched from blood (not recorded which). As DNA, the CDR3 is TGCGCCAGCAGCTTCCGTGGGAGGGCCGTAGATACGCAGTATTTT. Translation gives CASSFRGRAVDTQYF. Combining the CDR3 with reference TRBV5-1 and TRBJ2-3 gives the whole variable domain KAGVTQTPRYLIKTRGQQVTLSCSPISGHRSVSWYQQTPGQGLQFLFEYFSETQRNKGNFPGRFSGRQFSNSRSEMNVSTLELGDSALYLCASSFRGRAVDTQYFGPGTRLTVL.